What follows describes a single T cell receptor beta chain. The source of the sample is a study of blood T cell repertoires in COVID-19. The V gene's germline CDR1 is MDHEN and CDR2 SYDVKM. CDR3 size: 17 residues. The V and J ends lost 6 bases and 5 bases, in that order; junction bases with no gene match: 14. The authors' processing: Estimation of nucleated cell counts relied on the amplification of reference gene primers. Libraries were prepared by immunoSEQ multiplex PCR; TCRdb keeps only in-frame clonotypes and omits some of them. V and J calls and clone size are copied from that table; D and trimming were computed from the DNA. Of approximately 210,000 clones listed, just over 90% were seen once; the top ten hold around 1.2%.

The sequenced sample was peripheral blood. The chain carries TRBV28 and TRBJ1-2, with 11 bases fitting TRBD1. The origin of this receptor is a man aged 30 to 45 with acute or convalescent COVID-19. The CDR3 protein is CASRTLGRTGGRYGYTF. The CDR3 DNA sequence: TGTGCCAGCAGAACCCTGGGAAGGACAGGGGGCAGATATGGCTACACCTTC.